This T cell receptor beta chain is from a study of OX40 agonist ivuxolimab in advanced cancers. Here immunoSEQ multiplex PCR was the method, and the copy in TCRdb shows in-frame clones only, minus some. Seen here are approximately 52,000 clones, about 84% observed once, and the top ten hold 3.9%. The receptor's source is an adult with an advanced solid tumor such as melanoma, head and neck, liver or kidney cancer. The specimen was CD4+ or CD8+ T cells sorted from blood, collected in a trial of the OX40 agonist ivuxolimab.

The CDR3 here is CASSLAVEQFF. Here the CDR3 DNA reads TGTGCCAGCAGCTTGGCCGTGGAGCAGTTCTTC. J is TRBJ2-1 and V is TRBV5-8, with D hard to call. Germline V CDR1 and CDR2: SGHTS, YDEGEE. The CDR3 loop spans 11 amino acids. V gave up 0 bases and J gave up 10 bases, with 5 bases separating them.